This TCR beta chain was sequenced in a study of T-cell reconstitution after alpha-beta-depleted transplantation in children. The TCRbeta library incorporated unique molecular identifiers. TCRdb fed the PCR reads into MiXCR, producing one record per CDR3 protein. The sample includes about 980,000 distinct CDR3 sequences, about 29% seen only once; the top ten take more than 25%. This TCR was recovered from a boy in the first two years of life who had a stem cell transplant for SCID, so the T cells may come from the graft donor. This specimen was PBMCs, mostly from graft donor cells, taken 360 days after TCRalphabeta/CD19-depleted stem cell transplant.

The CDR3 loop reads CATTLQLAGGLSEQFF. In nucleotides, the CDR3 is TGTGCCACGACCCTCCAACTAGCGGGGGGGCTTAGTGAGCAGTTCTTC. J is TRBJ2-1 and V is TRBV2; 13 bases agree with TRBD2. V was clipped by 10 bases and J by 9 bases; unmatched bases: 15. This CDR3 is 16 amino acids long. Germline V gene sequence: CDR1 SNHLY, CDR2 FYNNEI.